This T cell receptor (beta chain) was sequenced during a study of blood T cell repertoires in COVID-19. The protocol was immunoSEQ multiplex PCR, while the TCRdb copy is restricted to in-frame clones and leaves out a portion. The repertoire holds 150,000 to 200,000 clones, 79% seen once, with around 5.9% in the top ten. This CDR3 has 15 residues. V lost 1 base to trimming and J lost 2 bases; unmatched junction nucleotides: 2. Looked up from germline, CDR1 is SGHAT and CDR2 is FQNNGV. The rearrangement links TRBV11-2 to TRBJ2-5, with 9 nucleotides matching TRBD2. Sequenced material: peripheral blood. The TCR originated in a woman in her thirties or forties with COVID-19, enrolled during active disease. The CDR3 DNA follows: TGTGCCAGCAGCTTAGGAACTAGCGGGCAAGAGACCCAGTACTTC. This sequence encodes CASSLGTSGQETQYF.